One and the same sample provided the 21 T cell receptor beta chains below, sequenced in a study of blood T cell repertoires in COVID-19. TCRdb keeps only in-frame clones here, not all; method: immunoSEQ multiplex PCR. The data contain a few hundred thousand clones, 70% to 90% of them singletons. Sequenced sample: PBMCs or T cells enriched from blood (not recorded which). These receptor sequences come from a woman younger than 30 who had recovered from COVID-19.

Notes on this clone: A read error may explain this, as a much larger clone is one base away. The genes are TRBV4-2 and TRBJ2-5; 10 bases fit TRBD2. Germline assignment: CDR1 LGHNA and CDR2 YNFKEQ. There are 15 residues in the CDR3. Unmatched junction bases numbered 6, after V lost 6 bases and J lost 2 bases. In DNA form, the CDR3 reads TGTGCCAGCAGTGAACGAGCGGGGGGGCAAGAGACCCAGTACTTC. Protein sequence: CASSERAGGQETQYF.

The chain links TRBV28 to TRBJ1-4; no reliable D call. Germline V gives CDR1 MDHEN, CDR2 SYDVKM. The V gene lost 6 bases and the J gene lost 5 bases, with 10 bases spanning the gap. CDR3 length equals 13 residues. The CDR3 nucleotides read TGTGCCAGCAGGGCCAGTATGAATGAAAAACTGTTTTTT. This codes for CASRASMNEKLFF.

This sequence joins TRBV9 and TRBJ1-1, with D possibly being TRBD1 (5 bases). The CDR3 length is 14 residues. The V end lost 0 bases, the J end lost 6 bases, and 12 bases lay between the germline ends. The germline gives CDR1 SGDLS, CDR2 YYNGEE. Here the CDR3 DNA reads TGTGCCAGCAGCGTAGGCGGAGGGACCGCTGAAGCTTTCTTT. It encodes CASSVGGGTAEAFF.

This sequence joins TRBV11-2 and TRBJ2-7, with D possibly being TRBD1 (7 bases). The CDR3 sequence is 15 residues long. Looked up from germline, CDR1 is SGHAT and CDR2 is FQNNGV. With 7 bases removed from V and 2 bases from J, the gap between germline ends came to 18 bases. The CDR3, as DNA: TGTGCCAGCACCTTGGGTCCCAGGGGGGCCTACGAGCAGTACTTC. This sequence encodes CASTLGPRGAYEQYF.

The chain employs TRBV6-6 and TRBJ2-5; possible D gene TRBD2, 6 bases. The CDR3 length is 14 residues. In germline, CDR1 is MNHNY, CDR2 SVGAGI (reference sequence). Trimming took off 0 bases at V and 4 bases at J, with 9 bases between the two ends. The CDR3, as DNA: TGTGCCAGCAGTTACTCGTGGGGAGGAGAGACCCAGTACTTC. Residues: CASSYSWGGETQYF.

V gene TRBV3-1 (or the pseudogene TRBV3-2) combines with J gene TRBJ1-5; D not resolved. The CDR3 has 16 amino acids. Trimming removed 0 bases at V and 0 bases at J, with 9 bases between. Germline V gene lookup returns CDR1 LGHDT and CDR2 YNNKEL (reference sequence). The CDR3 DNA reads as TGTGCCAGCAGCCAAGATCGGGGTTATAGCAATCAGCCCCAGCATTTT. It specifies CASSQDRGYSNQPQHF.

The chain has TRBV7-2 and TRBJ1-2, with D possibly matching TRBD1 (6 bases). Deletions cut 5 bases from V and 3 bases from J, with 16 bases between. Germline V gives CDR1 SGHTA, CDR2 FQGNSA. The CDR3 has 15 amino acids. CDR3 DNA: TGTGCCAGCAGCCCCCAAGCACAGGGATACTATGGCTACACCTTC. Translation gives CASSPQAQGYYGYTF.

The rearrangement uses TRBV7-2 and TRBJ1-6, with a possible D match to TRBD1 (6 bases). With 3 bases removed from V and 10 bases from J, the gap between germline ends came to 16 bases. CDR1 and CDR2 (germline): SGHTA, FQGNSA. CDR3 length equals 15 residues. CDR3: CASSFKDRGQSPLHF. The CDR3 DNA reads TGTGCCAGCAGCTTCAAGGACAGAGGACAATCACCCCTCCACTTT.

V gene TRBV12-2 combines with J gene TRBJ1-5. TRBV12-2 is described as a pseudogene. This CDR3 is 13 amino acids long. DNA of the CDR3: TGTGCAATACATACAAGGCCCCGGGGACCCCAGCATTTT. Its protein product is CAIHTRPRGPQHF.

J is TRBJ1-1 and V is TRBV18; D ambiguous. V was shortened by 2 bases and J by 0 bases, with 7 bases between the two germline ends. CDR1 is KGHSH, CDR2 LQKENI, per germline. This CDR3 spans 14 amino acids. CDR3 nucleotides: TGTGCCAGCTCACCAAATCAATTGAACACTGAAGCTTTCTTT. This sequence encodes CASSPNQLNTEAFF.

This clone was picked up one time. This sequence joins TRBV30 and TRBJ2-7; D remains ambiguous. Looked up from germline, CDR1 is GTSNPN and CDR2 is SVGIG (reference sequence). The CDR3 sequence is 12 residues long. V was clipped by 6 bases and J by 0 bases, with 9 bases between them. CDR3 nucleotide sequence: TGTGCCTGTGAACAGACCTCCTACGAGCAGTACTTC. This gives the protein CACEQTSYEQYF.

The chain combines TRBV7-9 with TRBJ2-7; D is ambiguous. V was clipped by 2 bases and J by 3 bases, with 14 bases between them. The germline CDR1 and CDR2 sequences are SEHNR and FQNEAQ (reference sequence). The CDR3 is 15 residues long. Here the CDR3 reads CASSLTEAPDYEQYF. As DNA, the CDR3 is TGTGCCAGCAGCTTAACCGAGGCACCCGACTACGAGCAGTACTTC.

The V gene is TRBV7-2, the J gene TRBJ2-2; 7 bases fit TRBD2. The CDR3 covers 14 residues. The V and J ends lost 7 bases and 2 bases, in that order; junction bases with no gene match: 4. Germline values: CDR1 SGHTA, CDR2 FQGNSA. The CDR3 is CASKKTSNTGELFF. In nucleotides, the CDR3 is TGTGCCAGCAAAAAGACTAGCAACACCGGGGAGCTGTTTTTT.

CDR3 coding DNA: TGTGCCAGCAGGTACTTTTGGGGCGTCAACAATGAGCAGTTCTTC. Translation: CASRYFWGVNNEQFF. The V and J genes are TRBV27 and TRBJ2-1, with D perhaps TRBD1 (5 bases). There are 15 residues in the CDR3. Germline V gene data show CDR1 as MNHEY and CDR2 as SMNVEV (reference sequence). Deletions cut 6 bases from V and 5 bases from J, with 17 bases between.

This chain uses TRBV5-1 with TRBJ2-7; 11 bases fit TRBD1. There are 14 residues in the CDR3. V was clipped by 4 bases and J by 2 bases; unmatched bases: 2. Germline values: CDR1 SGHRS, CDR2 YFSETQ. Here the CDR3 reads CASSRDRGAYEQYF. The DNA of the CDR3 is TGCGCCAGCAGCCGGGACAGGGGGGCCTACGAGCAGTACTTC. The entire variable domain, with the rest obtained from reference TRBV5-1 and TRBJ2-7, is as follows: KAGVTQTPRYLIKTRGQQVTLSCSPISGHRSVSWYQQTPGQGLQFLFEYFSETQRNKGNFPGRFSGRQFSNSRSEMNVSTLELGDSALYLCASSRDRGAYEQYFGPGTRLTVT.

V usage is TRBV3-1 (or the pseudogene TRBV3-2) and J usage is TRBJ1-2; perhaps TRBD1 as D (5 bases). CDR3 length: 15 amino acids. Germline V lookup: CDR1 LGHDT, CDR2 YNNKEL (reference sequence). Between the trimmed V and J ends, which lost 4 bases and 8 bases, there was a span of 20 bases. CDR3 residues: CASSLLSGPAGGYTF. CDR3 bases: TGTGCCAGCAGCCTCCTATCGGGGCCGGCGGGGGGCTACACCTTC.

The gene calls are TRBV5-6 and TRBJ1-2; unclear D gene. Germline V gives CDR1 SGHDT, CDR2 YYEEEE. Trimming took off 1 base at V and 4 bases at J, with 11 bases between the two ends. The CDR3 loop spans 14 amino acids. The CDR3 nucleotides are TGTGCCAGCAGCTTGAACAGCTTCATCTATGGCTACACCTTC. It yields the protein CASSLNSFIYGYTF.

V and J are TRBV5-1 and TRBJ1-4; D gene ambiguous. CDR1 and CDR2 (germline): SGHRS, YFSETQ. The ends were cut back, 6 bases at V and 8 bases at J, with 17 bases in the middle. The CDR3 covers 14 residues. Written as DNA, the CDR3 is TGCGCCAGCACGATTAACGGGTTTGAAGAAAAACTGTTTTTT. It yields the protein CASTINGFEEKLFF.

The chain recombines TRBV3-1 (or the pseudogene TRBV3-2) with TRBJ1-1, with 8 bases that match TRBD1. CDR3 length equals 12 residues. Germline CDR1 is LGHDT and CDR2 is YNNKEL (reference sequence). J gave up 8 bases and V 3 bases, and 2 bases lay outside the gene matches. The CDR3 spells CASSHRGPEAFF. As DNA, the CDR3 is TGTGCCAGCAGCCACAGGGGGCCGGAAGCTTTCTTT.

This chain uses TRBV30 with TRBJ1-1; 10 bases are a match to TRBD1. The J segment lost 5 bases and the V segment lost 4 bases, leaving 10 bases of the junction unmatched. The CDR3 sequence is 15 residues long. Germline values: CDR1 GTSNPN, CDR2 SVGIG (reference sequence). In DNA form, the CDR3 reads TGTGCCTGGACCACGACGGGACAGGGGCGAACTGAAGCTTTCTTT. Translated, it gives CAWTTTGQGRTEAFF. Supplemented by reference TRBV30 and TRBJ1-1, the full variable domain reads SQTIHQWPATLVQPVGSPLSLECTVEGTSNPNLYWYRQAAGRGLQLLFYSVGIGQISSEVPQNLSASRPQDRQFILSSKKLLLSDSGFYLCAWTTTGQGRTEAFFGQGTRLTVV.

The CDR3 sequence is CASTRVGTGVPLGNQPQHF. CDR3 nucleotides: TGTGCCAGCACCAGGGTTGGGACAGGGGTACCCCTTGGCAATCAGCCCCAGCATTTT. The gene calls are TRBV7-9 and TRBJ1-5, with 10 bases matching TRBD1. J gave up 2 bases and V 7 bases, and 17 bases lay outside the gene matches. Germline assignment: CDR1 SEHNR and CDR2 FQNEAQ (reference sequence). CDR3 length: 19 amino acids.